This T cell receptor beta chain was identified in a study of T-cell memory formation after mild COVID-19. The V end lost 6 bases, the J end lost 4 bases, and 13 bases lay between the germline ends. CDR3 size: 13 residues. Germline CDR1 is ENHRY and CDR2 is SYGVKD. One entry per CDR3 protein, called by TCRdb with MiXCR from the 5' RACE reads. Among 100,000 to 130,000 distinct CDR3 sequences listed, 15% to 20% were seen once. Material for sequencing was PBMCs or a T cell subset sorted from them (not recorded which). The origin of this receptor is a man aged 18 to 29 who had mild COVID-19 (a few samples of this study predate the infection). Cell type and time point are not known. The rearrangement links TRBV10-3 to TRBJ2-7, with D maybe TRBD1 (5 bases). CDR3 sequence: CAIRKTDSYEQYV. CDR3 DNA sequence: TGTGCCATCAGGAAGACAGACTCGTACGAGCAGTACGTC.